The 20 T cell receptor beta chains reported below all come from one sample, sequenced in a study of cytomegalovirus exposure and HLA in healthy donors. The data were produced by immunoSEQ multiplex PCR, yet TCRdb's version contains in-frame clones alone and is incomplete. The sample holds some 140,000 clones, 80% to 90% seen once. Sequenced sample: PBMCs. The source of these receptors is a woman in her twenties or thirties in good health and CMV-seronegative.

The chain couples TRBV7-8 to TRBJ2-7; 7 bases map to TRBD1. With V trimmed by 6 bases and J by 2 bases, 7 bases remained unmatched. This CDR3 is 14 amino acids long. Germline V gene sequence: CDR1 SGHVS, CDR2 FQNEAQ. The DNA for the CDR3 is TGTGCCAGCAGGCGACAGGGACCACCCTACGAGCAGTACTTC. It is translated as CASRRQGPPYEQYF.

Here the CDR3 DNA reads TGTGCCAGCAAATTTCTAGCGGGGGGCTCCTACAATGAGCAGTTCTTC. The encoded protein is CASKFLAGGSYNEQFF. The chain uses TRBV27 and TRBJ2-1; 11 bases match TRBD2. V gave up 7 bases and J gave up 0 bases; unmatched junction bases: 5. The CDR3 runs to 16 residues. Looked up from germline, CDR1 is MNHEY and CDR2 is SMNVEV (reference sequence).

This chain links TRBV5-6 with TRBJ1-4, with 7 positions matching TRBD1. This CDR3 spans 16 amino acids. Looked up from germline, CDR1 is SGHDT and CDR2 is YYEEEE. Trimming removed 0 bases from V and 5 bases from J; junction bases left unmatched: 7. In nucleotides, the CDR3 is TGTGCCAGCAGCTTGGCCAGGGCCAGGGGGAATGAAAAACTGTTTTTT. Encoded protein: CASSLARARGNEKLFF.

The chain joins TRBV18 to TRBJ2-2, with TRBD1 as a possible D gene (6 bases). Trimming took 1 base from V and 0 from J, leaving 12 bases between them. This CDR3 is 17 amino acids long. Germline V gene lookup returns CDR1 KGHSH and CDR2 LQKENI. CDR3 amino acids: CASSPRTTGANTGELFF. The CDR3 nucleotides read TGTGCCAGCTCACCACGGACGACAGGCGCGAACACCGGGGAGCTGTTTTTT.

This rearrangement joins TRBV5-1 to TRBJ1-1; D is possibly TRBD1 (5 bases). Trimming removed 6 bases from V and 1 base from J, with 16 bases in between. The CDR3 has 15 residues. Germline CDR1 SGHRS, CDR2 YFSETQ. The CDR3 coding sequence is TGCGCCAGCAACCCAATAGGGGTGAGGAACACTGAAGCTTTCTTT. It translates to CASNPIGVRNTEAFF.

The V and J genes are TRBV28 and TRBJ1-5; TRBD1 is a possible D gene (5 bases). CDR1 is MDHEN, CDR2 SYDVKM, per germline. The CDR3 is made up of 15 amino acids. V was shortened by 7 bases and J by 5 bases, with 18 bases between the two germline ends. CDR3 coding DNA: TGTGCCAGCACCTCCCCAGGGAGGTGGGATCAGCCCCAGCATTTT. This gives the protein CASTSPGRWDQPQHF.

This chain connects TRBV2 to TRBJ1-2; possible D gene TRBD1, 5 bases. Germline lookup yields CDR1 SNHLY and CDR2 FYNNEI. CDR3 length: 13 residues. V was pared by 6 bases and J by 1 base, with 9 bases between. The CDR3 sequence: CASRKGDNYGYTF. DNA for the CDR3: TGTGCCAGCAGGAAAGGGGATAACTATGGCTACACCTTC.

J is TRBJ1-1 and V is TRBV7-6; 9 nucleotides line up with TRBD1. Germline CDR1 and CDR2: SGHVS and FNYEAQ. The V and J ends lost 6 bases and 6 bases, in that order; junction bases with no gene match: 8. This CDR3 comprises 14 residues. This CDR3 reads CASSRQGVSAEAFF. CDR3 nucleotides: TGTGCCAGCAGTCGACAGGGGGTGTCGGCTGAAGCTTTCTTT.

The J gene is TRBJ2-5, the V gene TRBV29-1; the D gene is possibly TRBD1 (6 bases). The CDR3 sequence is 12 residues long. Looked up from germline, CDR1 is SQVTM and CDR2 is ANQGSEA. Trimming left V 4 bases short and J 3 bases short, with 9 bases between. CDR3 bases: TGCAGCGTTGGGTACAGGGAAGAGACCCAGTACTTC. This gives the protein CSVGYREETQYF. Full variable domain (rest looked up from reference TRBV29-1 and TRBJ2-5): SAVISQKPSRDICQRGTSLTIQCQVDSQVTMMFWYRQQPGQSLTLIATANQGSEATYESGFVIDKFPISRPNLTFSTLTVSNMSPEDSSIYLCSVGYREETQYFGPGTRLLVL.

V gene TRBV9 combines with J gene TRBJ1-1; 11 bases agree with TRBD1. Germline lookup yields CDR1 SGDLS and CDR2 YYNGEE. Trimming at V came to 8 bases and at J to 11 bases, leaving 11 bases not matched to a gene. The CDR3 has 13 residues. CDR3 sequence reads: CARASGTGGRAFF. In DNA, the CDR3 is TGTGCCAGGGCCTCCGGGACAGGGGGTCGGGCTTTCTTT.

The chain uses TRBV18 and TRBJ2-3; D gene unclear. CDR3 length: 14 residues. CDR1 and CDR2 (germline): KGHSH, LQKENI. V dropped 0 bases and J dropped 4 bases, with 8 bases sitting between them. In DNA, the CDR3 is TGTGCCAGCTCACCACCATCAGTCCCAGATACGCAGTATTTT. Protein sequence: CASSPPSVPDTQYF.

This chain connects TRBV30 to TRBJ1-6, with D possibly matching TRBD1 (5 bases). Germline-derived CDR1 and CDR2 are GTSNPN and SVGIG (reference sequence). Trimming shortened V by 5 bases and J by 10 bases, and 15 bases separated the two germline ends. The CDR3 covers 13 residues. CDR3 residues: CAWGKAGGSPLHF. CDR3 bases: TGTGCCTGGGGTAAGGCGGGGGGATCACCCCTCCACTTT.

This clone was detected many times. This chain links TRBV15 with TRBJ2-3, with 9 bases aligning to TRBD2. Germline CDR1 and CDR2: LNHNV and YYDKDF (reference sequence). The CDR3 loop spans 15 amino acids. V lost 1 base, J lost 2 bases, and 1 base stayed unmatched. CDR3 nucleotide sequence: TGTGCCACCAGCAGAGGGACTAGCGACACAGATACGCAGTATTTT. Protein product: CATSRGTSDTDTQYF.

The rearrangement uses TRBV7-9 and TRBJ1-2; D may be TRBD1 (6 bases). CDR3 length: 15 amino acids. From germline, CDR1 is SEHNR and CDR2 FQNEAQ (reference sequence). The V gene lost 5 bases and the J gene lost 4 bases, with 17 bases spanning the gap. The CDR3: CASSKGGLLGYGYTF. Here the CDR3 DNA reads TGTGCCAGCAGCAAGGGGGGGCTGCTGGGCTATGGCTACACCTTC.

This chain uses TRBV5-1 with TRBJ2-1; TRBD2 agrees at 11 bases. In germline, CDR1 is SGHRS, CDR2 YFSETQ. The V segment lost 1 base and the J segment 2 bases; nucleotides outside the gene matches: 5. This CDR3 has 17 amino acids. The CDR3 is CASSLSLAGGPYNEQFF. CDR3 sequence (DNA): TGCGCCAGCAGCTTGTCCCTAGCGGGGGGCCCCTACAATGAGCAGTTCTTC.

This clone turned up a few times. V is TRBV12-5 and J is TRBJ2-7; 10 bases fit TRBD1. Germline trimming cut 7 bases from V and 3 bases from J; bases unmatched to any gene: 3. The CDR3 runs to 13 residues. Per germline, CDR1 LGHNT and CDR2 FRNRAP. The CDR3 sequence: CASARTGGYEQYF. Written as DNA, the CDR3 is TGTGCTAGTGCCCGGACAGGGGGCTACGAGCAGTACTTC.

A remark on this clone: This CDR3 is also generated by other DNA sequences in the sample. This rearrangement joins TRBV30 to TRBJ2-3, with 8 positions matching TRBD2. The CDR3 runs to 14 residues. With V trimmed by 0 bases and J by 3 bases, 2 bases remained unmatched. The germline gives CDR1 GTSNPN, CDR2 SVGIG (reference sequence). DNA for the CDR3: TGTGCCTGGAGTGTACGGGGGGGGACAGATACGCAGTATTTT. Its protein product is CAWSVRGGTDTQYF.

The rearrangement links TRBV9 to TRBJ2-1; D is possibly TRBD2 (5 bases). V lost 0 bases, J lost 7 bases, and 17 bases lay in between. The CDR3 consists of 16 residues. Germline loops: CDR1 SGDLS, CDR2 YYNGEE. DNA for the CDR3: TGTGCCAGCAGCGTAGTTTCGGGGATGGGTTTGAATGAGCAGTTCTTC. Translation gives CASSVVSGMGLNEQFF.

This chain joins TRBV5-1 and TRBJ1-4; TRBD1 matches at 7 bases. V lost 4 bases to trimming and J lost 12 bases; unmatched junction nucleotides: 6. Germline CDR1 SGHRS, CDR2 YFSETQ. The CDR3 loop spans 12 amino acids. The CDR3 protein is CASSEGGSELFF. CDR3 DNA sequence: TGCGCCAGCAGCGAAGGGGGCTCGGAACTGTTTTTT.

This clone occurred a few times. CDR3 residues: CASSTLLGAGAYEQYF. DNA of the CDR3: TGTGCCAGCAGTACCCTCCTTGGAGCGGGGGCCTACGAGCAGTACTTC. V usage is TRBV2 and J usage is TRBJ2-7, with 8 nucleotides matching TRBD2. The V gene's germline CDR1 is SNHLY and CDR2 FYNNEI. The CDR3 is 16 amino acids. V lost 5 bases to trimming and J lost 2 bases; unmatched junction nucleotides: 11.